This section outlines one TCR beta chain sequence together with its context. The sample comes from a study of shared clonotypes between healthy human individuals. CD45RO-negative, CCR7-positively selected cells formed the naive CD8 fraction, excluding terminally differentiated effector memory CD45RA+ cells. Libraries were prepared by immunoSEQ multiplex PCR; TCRdb keeps only in-frame clonotypes and omits some of them. Of hundreds of thousands of clones in the sample, roughly 98% were seen once. Sequenced sample: naive CD8+ T cells sorted from blood. The receptor was derived from a man younger than 45 in good health.

In DNA form, the CDR3 reads TGTGCCAGCAGTGATCCCAGGGACTACGAGCAGTACTTC. As protein: CASSDPRDYEQYF. This sequence joins TRBV2 and TRBJ2-7; D is possibly TRBD1 (5 bases). The germline CDR1 and CDR2 sequences are SNHLY and FYNNEI. The CDR3 has 13 residues. V was pared by 3 bases and J by 3 bases, with 9 bases between.